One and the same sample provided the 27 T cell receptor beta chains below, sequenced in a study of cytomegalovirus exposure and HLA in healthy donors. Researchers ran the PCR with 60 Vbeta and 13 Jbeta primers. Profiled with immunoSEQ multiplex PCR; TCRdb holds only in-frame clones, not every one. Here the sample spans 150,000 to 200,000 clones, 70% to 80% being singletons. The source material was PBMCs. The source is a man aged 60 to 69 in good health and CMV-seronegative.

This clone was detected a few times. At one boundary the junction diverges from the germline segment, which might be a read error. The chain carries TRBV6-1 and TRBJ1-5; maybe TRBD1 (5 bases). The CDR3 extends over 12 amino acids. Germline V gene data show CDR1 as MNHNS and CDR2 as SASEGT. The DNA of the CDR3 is TGTGCCGCCCGACAGCAAAATCAGCCCCAGAATTTT. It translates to CAARQQNQPQNF.

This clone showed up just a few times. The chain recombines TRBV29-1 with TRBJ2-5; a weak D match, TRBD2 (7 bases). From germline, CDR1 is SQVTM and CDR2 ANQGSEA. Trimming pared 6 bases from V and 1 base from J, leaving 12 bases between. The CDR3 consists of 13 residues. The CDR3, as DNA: TGCAGCGTCCTCGGGGGGCGCCAAGAGACCCAGTACTTC. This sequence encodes CSVLGGRQETQYF.

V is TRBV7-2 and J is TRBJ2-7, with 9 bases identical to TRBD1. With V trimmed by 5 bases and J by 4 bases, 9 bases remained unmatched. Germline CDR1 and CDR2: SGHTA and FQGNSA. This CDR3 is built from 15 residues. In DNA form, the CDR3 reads TGTGCCAGCAGCGCCGACAGGGGGAAAGGTTACGAGCAGTACTTC. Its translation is CASSADRGKGYEQYF.

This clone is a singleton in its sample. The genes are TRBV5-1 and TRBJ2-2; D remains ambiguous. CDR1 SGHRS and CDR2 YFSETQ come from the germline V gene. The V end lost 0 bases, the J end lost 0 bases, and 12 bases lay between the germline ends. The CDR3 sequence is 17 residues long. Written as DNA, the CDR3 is TGCGCCAGCAGCTTGGCCTCTTCCCGTACGAACACCGGGGAGCTGTTTTTT. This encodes CASSLASSRTNTGELFF.

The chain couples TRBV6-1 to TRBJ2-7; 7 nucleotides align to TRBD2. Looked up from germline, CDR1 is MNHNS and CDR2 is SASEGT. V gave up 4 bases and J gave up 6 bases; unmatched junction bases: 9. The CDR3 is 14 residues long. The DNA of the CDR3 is TGTGCCAGCAGTGTAGAAGCGGGGTTCTGCGAGCAGTACTTC. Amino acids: CASSVEAGFCEQYF.

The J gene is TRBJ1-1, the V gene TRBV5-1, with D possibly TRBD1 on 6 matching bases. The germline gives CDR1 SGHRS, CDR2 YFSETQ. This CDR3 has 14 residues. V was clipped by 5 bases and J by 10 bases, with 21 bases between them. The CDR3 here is CASSFGGRVDGAFF. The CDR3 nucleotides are TGCGCCAGCAGTTTTGGGGGCAGGGTTGACGGAGCTTTCTTT. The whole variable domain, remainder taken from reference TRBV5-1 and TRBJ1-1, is KAGVTQTPRYLIKTRGQQVTLSCSPISGHRSVSWYQQTPGQGLQFLFEYFSETQRNKGNFPGRFSGRQFSNSRSEMNVSTLELGDSALYLCASSFGGRVDGAFFGQGTRLTVV.

In DNA, the CDR3 is TGCGCCAGCAGTCAATTGACAGGGATTGGAGGAGGGCTTCCCAAAAACATTCAGTACTTC. Its translation: CASSQLTGIGGGLPKNIQYF. The rearrangement uses TRBV23-1 and TRBJ2-4, with D maybe TRBD1 (7 bases). TRBV23-1 is placed among ORFs of uncertain function. The CDR3 runs 20 residues. The germline V and J ends were trimmed by 1 base and 2 bases, with 24 bases remaining between them.

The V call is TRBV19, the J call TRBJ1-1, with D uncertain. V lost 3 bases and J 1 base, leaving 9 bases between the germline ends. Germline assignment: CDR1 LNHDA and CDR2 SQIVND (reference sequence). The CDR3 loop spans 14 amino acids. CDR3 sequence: CASSIRWQNTEAFF. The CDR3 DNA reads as TGTGCCAGTAGTATCAGATGGCAGAACACTGAAGCTTTCTTT.

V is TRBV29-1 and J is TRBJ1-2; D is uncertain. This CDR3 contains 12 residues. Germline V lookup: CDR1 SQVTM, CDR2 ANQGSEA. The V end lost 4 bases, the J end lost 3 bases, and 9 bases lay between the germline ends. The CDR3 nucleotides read TGCAGCGTTGGAGGGTGGGACTATGGCTACACCTTC. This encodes CSVGGWDYGYTF.

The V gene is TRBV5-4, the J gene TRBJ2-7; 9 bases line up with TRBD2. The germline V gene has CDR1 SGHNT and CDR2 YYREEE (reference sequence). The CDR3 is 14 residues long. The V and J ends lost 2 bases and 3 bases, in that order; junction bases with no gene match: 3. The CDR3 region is CASSFYSGSYEQYF. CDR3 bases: TGTGCCAGCAGCTTTTATAGCGGGAGCTACGAGCAGTACTTC.

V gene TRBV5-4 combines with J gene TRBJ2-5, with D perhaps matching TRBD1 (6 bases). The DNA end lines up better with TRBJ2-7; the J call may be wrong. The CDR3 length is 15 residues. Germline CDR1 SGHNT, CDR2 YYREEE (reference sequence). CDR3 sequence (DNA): TGTGCCAGCAGCAGGGGGTGGGGGTACTCCTACGAGCAGTACTTC. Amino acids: CASSRGWGYSYEQYF.

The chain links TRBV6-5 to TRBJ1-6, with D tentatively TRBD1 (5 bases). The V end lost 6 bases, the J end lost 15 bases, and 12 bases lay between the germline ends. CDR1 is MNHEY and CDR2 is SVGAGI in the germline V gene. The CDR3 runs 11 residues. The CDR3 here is CASRGGDILHF. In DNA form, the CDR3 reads TGTGCCAGCAGGGGGGGAGACATCCTCCACTTT.

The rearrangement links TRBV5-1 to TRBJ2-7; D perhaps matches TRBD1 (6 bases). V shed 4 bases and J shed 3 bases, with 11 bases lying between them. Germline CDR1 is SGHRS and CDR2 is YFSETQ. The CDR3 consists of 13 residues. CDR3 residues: CASSRDTYYEQYF. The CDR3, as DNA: TGCGCCAGCAGCAGGGACACTTACTACGAGCAGTACTTC.

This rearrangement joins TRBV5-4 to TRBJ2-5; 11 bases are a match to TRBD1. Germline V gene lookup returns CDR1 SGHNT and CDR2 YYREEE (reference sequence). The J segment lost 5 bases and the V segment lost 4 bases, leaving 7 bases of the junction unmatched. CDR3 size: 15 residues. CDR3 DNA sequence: TGTGCCAGCAGCCGGACAGGGGGCCTGGGGGAGACCCAGTACTTC. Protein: CASSRTGGLGETQYF.

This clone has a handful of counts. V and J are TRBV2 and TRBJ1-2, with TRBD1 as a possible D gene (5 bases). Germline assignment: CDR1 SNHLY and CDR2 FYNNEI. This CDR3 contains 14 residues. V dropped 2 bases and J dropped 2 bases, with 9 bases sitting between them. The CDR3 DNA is TGTGCCAGCAGTGAATTCAAGGGGAACTATGGCTACACCTTC. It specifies CASSEFKGNYGYTF.

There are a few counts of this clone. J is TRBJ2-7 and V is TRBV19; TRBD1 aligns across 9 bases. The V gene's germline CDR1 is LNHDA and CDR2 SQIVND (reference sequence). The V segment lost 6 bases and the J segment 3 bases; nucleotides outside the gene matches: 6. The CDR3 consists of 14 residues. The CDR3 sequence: CASRGTGTSYEQYF. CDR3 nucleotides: TGTGCCAGTAGGGGGACAGGGACAAGCTACGAGCAGTACTTC.

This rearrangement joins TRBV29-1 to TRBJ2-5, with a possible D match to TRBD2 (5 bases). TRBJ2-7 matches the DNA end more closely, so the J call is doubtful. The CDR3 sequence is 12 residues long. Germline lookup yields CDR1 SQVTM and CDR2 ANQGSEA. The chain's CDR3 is CSVPDGGYEQYF. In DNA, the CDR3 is TGCAGCGTCCCCGACGGAGGCTACGAGCAGTACTTC.

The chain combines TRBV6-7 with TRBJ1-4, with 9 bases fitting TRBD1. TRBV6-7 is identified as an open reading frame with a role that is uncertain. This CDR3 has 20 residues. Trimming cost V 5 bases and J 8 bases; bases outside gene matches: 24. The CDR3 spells CASSTSWTGVIKLVVEKLFF. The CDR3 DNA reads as TGTGCCAGCAGTACCAGCTGGACAGGGGTTATCAAACTGGTGGTCGAAAAACTGTTTTTT.

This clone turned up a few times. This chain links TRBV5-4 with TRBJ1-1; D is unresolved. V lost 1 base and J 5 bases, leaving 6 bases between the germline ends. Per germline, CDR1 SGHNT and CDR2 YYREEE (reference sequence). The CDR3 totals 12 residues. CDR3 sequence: CASSLRGTEAFF. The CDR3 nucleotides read TGTGCCAGCAGCTTGCGGGGAACTGAAGCTTTCTTT.

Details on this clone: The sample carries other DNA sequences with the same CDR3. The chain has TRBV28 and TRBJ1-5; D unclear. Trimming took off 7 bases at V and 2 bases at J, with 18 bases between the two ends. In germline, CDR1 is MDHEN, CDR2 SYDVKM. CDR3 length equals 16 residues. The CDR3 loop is CASTPTGGMGNQPQHF. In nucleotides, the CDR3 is TGTGCCAGCACACCCACGGGAGGTATGGGCAATCAGCCCCAGCATTTT. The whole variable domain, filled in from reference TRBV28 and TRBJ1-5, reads DVKVTQSSRYLVKRTGEKVFLECVQDMDHENMFWYRQDPGLGLRLIYFSYDVKMKEKGDIPEGYSVSREKKERFSLILESASTNQTSMYLCASTPTGGMGNQPQHFGDGTRLSIL.

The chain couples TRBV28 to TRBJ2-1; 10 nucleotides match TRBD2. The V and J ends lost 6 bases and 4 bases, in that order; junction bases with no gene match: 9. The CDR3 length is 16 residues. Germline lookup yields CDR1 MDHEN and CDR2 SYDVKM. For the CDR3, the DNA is TGTGCCAGCAGGGAGTCTAGCGGGAGCTCTTACAATGAGCAGTTCTTC. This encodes CASRESSGSSYNEQFF.

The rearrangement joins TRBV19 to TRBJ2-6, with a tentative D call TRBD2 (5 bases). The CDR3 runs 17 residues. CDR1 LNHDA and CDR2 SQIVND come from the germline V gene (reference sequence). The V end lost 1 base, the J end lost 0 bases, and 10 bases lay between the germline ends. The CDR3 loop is CASSIVRVDSGANVLTF. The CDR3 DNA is TGTGCCAGTAGTATAGTGAGGGTTGACTCTGGGGCCAACGTCCTGACTTTC.

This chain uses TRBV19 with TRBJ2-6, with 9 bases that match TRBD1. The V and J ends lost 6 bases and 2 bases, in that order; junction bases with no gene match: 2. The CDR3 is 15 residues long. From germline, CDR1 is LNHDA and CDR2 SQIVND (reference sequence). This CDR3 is CASSGTGTGANVLTF. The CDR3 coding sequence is TGTGCCAGTAGCGGGACAGGGACTGGGGCCAACGTCCTGACTTTC.

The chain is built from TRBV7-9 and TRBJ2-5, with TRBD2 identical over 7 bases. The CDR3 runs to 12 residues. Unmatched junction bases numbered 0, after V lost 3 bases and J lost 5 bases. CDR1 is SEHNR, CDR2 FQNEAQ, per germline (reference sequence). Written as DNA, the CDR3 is TGTGCCAGCAGCTTCGGGGGGGAGACCCAGTACTTC. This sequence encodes CASSFGGETQYF.

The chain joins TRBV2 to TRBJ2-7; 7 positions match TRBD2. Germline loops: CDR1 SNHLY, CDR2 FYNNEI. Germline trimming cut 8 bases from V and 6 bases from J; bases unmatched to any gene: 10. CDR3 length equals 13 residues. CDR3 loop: CASSAGMRVEQYF. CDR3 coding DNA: TGTGCCAGCTCAGCGGGAATGAGGGTCGAGCAGTACTTC.

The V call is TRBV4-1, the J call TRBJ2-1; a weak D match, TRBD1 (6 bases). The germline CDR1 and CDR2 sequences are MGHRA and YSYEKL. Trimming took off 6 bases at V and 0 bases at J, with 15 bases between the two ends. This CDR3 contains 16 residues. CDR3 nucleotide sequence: TGCGCCAGCAGTTACCGGACAGATCTCTCCTACAATGAGCAGTTCTTC. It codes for CASSYRTDLSYNEQFF.

DNA for the CDR3: TGTGCCAGCAGTGGGAGACCCTCATACGAGCAGTACTTC. Translating it yields CASSGRPSYEQYF. The chain combines TRBV28 with TRBJ2-7, with D possibly TRBD2 on 5 matching bases. The CDR3 runs to 13 residues. The germline V and J ends were trimmed by 5 bases and 4 bases, with 12 bases remaining between them. The germline V gene has CDR1 MDHEN and CDR2 SYDVKM.